Listed here are 12 T cell receptor beta chains from one sample, sequenced in a study of post-analysis software for immune sequencing data. Their antigens are not known. The study's findings and limits: Included in a set of four or five TRBV segments more frequent in patients than controls were TRBV5-6, TRBV5-1 and TRBV20-1.

cDNA libraries for TCR beta contained unique molecular identifiers. MiXCR was run by TCRdb on the PCR reads, yielding one entry per CDR3 protein. The sample consists of about 770,000 distinct CDR3 sequences, about 45% of them appearing once. Sample: blood. Receptors originate from a girl aged 5 to 17 with multiple sclerosis.

The chain has TRBV7-3 and TRBJ2-2; 8 bases align to TRBD2. V shed 5 bases, J shed 7 bases, and the junction held 6 bases outside the gene matches. This CDR3 has 14 residues. CDR1 is SGHTA, CDR2 FQGTGA, per germline. CDR3 region: CASSQTSGNGELFF. CDR3 sequence (DNA): TGTGCCAGCAGCCAAACTAGCGGTAACGGGGAGCTGTTTTTT.

The rearrangement joins TRBV29-1 to TRBJ2-7; 8 nucleotides align to TRBD2. The CDR3 loop spans 14 amino acids. Germline lookup yields CDR1 SQVTM and CDR2 ANQGSEA. The ends lost 7 bases at V and 6 bases at J; junction bases unmatched: 14. The CDR3 loop reads CSAVASTSEGEQYF. The CDR3 DNA reads TGCAGCGCCGTAGCCTCGACTAGCGAGGGCGAGCAGTACTTC.

The genes are TRBV3-1 and TRBJ2-1; weak D call: TRBD1 (5 bases). V lost 1 base to trimming and J lost 1 base, with 8 bases between them. The V gene's germline CDR1 is LGHDT and CDR2 YNNKEL (reference sequence). This CDR3 is built from 15 residues. For the CDR3, the DNA is TGTGCCAGCAGCCAAGGGACAACTTCCTACAATGAGCAGTTCTTC. This gives the protein CASSQGTTSYNEQFF.

The V call is TRBV6-5, the J call TRBJ2-5; D possibly matches TRBD1 or TRBD2 (5 bases each). The CDR3 spans 16 residues. Germline V gene data show CDR1 as MNHEY and CDR2 as SVGAGI. Trimming cost V 3 bases and J 4 bases, with 18 bases left between them. CDR3 sequence: CASSYLGVSGGETQYF. CDR3 nucleotides: TGTGCCAGCAGTTATTTGGGGGTTTCGGGTGGAGAGACCCAGTACTTC.

The rearrangement uses TRBV20-1 and TRBJ2-7; no clear D. The CDR3 loop spans 15 amino acids. Trimming took 1 base from V and 0 from J, leaving 13 bases between them. CDR1 is DFQATT and CDR2 is SNEGSKA in the germline V gene (reference sequence). CDR3 nucleotides: TGCAGTGCTAGAGGAGCCGGACCTGGCTCCTACGAGCAGTACTTC. It translates to CSARGAGPGSYEQYF.

The CDR3 protein is CATSASTAYGYTF. The DNA of the CDR3 is TGTGCCACCAGTGCCTCGACAGCTTATGGCTACACCTTC. The V and J genes are TRBV24-1 and TRBJ1-2; possibly TRBD1 for D (5 bases). The CDR3 sequence is 13 residues long. With 5 bases removed from V and 5 bases from J, the gap between germline ends came to 11 bases. Germline V gene sequence: CDR1 KGHDR, CDR2 SFDVKD.

This chain connects TRBV2 to TRBJ2-3; 10 nucleotides agree with TRBD2. CDR1 SNHLY and CDR2 FYNNEI come from the germline V gene. Trimming removed 8 bases from V and 1 base from J; junction bases left unmatched: 3. The CDR3 totals 14 residues. CDR3 sequence (DNA): TGTGCCAGCCCCGGGACTAGCGGCACAGATACGCAGTATTTT. Its protein is CASPGTSGTDTQYF.

The chain joins TRBV20-1 to TRBJ2-4, with TRBD1 as a possible D gene (5 bases). The tail of the sequence fits TRBJ2-7 better, so the J call may be wrong. The CDR3 consists of 15 residues. Germline assignment: CDR1 DFQATT and CDR2 SNEGSKA (reference sequence). The CDR3 is CSARMFRVRTYEQYF. The DNA of the CDR3 is TGCAGTGCTAGAATGTTCAGGGTTCGAACCTACGAGCAGTACTTC.

The chain links TRBV2 to TRBJ2-7; 7 positions match TRBD1. The J segment lost 2 bases and the V segment lost 5 bases, leaving 6 bases of the junction unmatched. The germline V gene encodes CDR1 SNHLY and CDR2 FYNNEI. The CDR3 has 14 amino acids. Here the CDR3 reads CASSWDSGAYEQYF. DNA for the CDR3: TGTGCCAGCAGTTGGGACAGCGGAGCCTACGAGCAGTACTTC. Looking up the rest from reference TRBV2 and TRBJ2-7 gives the full variable domain: EPEVTQTPSHQVTQMGQEVILRCVPISNHLYFYWYRQILGQKVEFLVSFYNNEISEKSEIFDDQFSVERPDGSNFTLKIRSTKLEDSAMYFCASSWDSGAYEQYFGPGTRLTVT.

This clonotype was observed a handful of times. The V and J genes are TRBV4-2 and TRBJ2-5, with TRBD1 matching over 8 bases. Germline CDR1 reads LGHNA; CDR2 reads YNFKEQ. With 0 bases clipped from V and 8 bases from J, the junction kept 8 bases outside the gene matches. The CDR3 is 15 amino acids. CDR3 protein: CASSQDPQGASTQYF. The CDR3 nucleotides are TGTGCCAGCAGCCAAGATCCCCAGGGGGCCTCCACCCAGTACTTC.

This clonotype was counted between two and nine times. V is TRBV24-1 and J is TRBJ2-1; D is possibly TRBD1 (5 bases). This CDR3 region has 15 residues. V lost 5 bases and J lost 7, with 17 bases in between. CDR1 and CDR2 (germline): KGHDR, SFDVKD. CDR3 amino acids: CATSVGEMKGNEQFF. Written as DNA, the CDR3 is TGTGCCACCAGTGTAGGCGAGATGAAGGGGAATGAGCAGTTCTTC.

This clonotype showed up just once. The rearrangement links TRBV6-6 to TRBJ2-4; D unclear. The J call may be mistaken, given a closer DNA end match to TRBJ2-5. The CDR3 sequence is 10 residues long. CDR1 and CDR2 from the germline V gene are MNHNY and SVGAGI (reference sequence). The CDR3: CASSYGTQYF. The CDR3 DNA reads as TGTGCCAGCAGTTACGGGACCCAGTACTTC.